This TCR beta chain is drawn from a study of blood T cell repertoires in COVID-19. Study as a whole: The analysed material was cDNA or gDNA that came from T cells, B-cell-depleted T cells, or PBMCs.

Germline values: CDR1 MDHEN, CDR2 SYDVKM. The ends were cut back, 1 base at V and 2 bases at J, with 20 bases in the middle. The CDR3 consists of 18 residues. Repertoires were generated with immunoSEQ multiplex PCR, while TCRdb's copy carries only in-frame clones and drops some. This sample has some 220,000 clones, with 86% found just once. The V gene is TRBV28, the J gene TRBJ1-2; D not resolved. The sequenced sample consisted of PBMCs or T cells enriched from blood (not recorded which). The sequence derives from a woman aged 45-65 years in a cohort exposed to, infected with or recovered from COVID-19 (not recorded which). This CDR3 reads CASSLFGRAGLANYGYTF. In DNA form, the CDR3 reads TGTGCCAGCAGTTTATTTGGTCGGGCGGGCCTGGCGAACTATGGCTACACCTTC.